Listed below are T cell receptor beta chains from one sample, sequenced in a study of response to subunit inactivated influenza vaccine. From the RT-PCR reads, TCRdb called clonotypes with MiXCR, one entry per CDR3 protein. The sample lists over 400,000 distinct CDR3 sequences, 10% to 15% seen once, with approximately 14% in the top ten. The specimen was PBMCs from blood, collected more than 35 days after vaccination. These TCRs come from a man aged 50 or older who received an inactivated influenza vaccine. Both conserved end residues are part of each CDR3. D genes are given only for firm matches. Only some rows state a clone size, as once, few, many or a class for expanded clones.

>TRBJ2-1|.|few|12|TRBV28
CASSRWGYEQFF
TGTGCCAGCAGCCGATGGGGCTATGAGCAGTTCTTC
>TRBJ2-3|.|few|16|TRBV4-1
CASSQKSYTRTDTQYF
TGCGCCAGCAGCCAAAAGTCCTATACCCGTACAGATACGCAGTATTTT
>TRBJ2-3|.|few|12|TRBV5-5
CASSQITDTQYF
TGTGCCAGCAGCCAAATCACAGATACGCAGTATTTT
>TRBJ2-3|.|.|13|TRBV23-1
CASSHRGLNPQYF
TGCGCCAGCAGTCACCGAGGACTGAACCCGCAGTATTTT
>TRBJ2-5|TRBD2|many|15|TRBV29-1
CSAAGLAGAGETQYF
TGCAGCGCCGCCGGATTAGCGGGAGCCGGTGAGACCCAGTACTTC
>TRBJ2-7|.|.|13|TRBV9
CASSGAFGYEQYF
TGTGCCAGCAGCGGGGCATTTGGCTACGAGCAGTACTTC
>TRBJ2-5|.|few|14|TRBV7-9
CASSLKGPQETQYF
TGTGCCAGCAGCTTAAAGGGGCCCCAAGAGACCCAGTACTTC
>TRBJ2-4|.|.|13|TRBV11-2
CASSLSRKNIQYF
TGTGCCAGCAGCTTAAGCAGGAAAAACATTCAGTACTTC
>TRBJ2-3|.|many|13|TRBV12-3/TRBV12-4
CASTLGGTDTQYF
TGTGCCAGCACCCTTGGGGGGACAGATACGCAGTATTTT
>TRBJ1-2|.|few|15|TRBV6-5
CASSYSRKGSYGYTF
TGTGCCAGCAGTTACTCCCGCAAGGGCAGCTATGGCTACACCTTC
>TRBJ2-1|.|.|12|TRBV28
CASSLRSREQFF
TGTGCCAGCAGTTTAAGGTCGCGCGAGCAGTTCTTC
>TRBJ2-7|.|.|15|TRBV5-1
CASSPSGRVSYEQYF
TGCGCCAGCAGCCCCTCCGGTCGGGTCTCCTACGAGCAGTACTTC
>TRBJ2-2|TRBD2|many|15|TRBV29-1
CSVEEREGRTGELFF
TGCAGCGTTGAAGAGCGGGAGGGCCGGACCGGGGAGCTGTTTTTT
>TRBJ2-7|TRBD2|few|14|TRBV7-2
CASSSSGGIYEQYF
TGTGCCAGCAGCTCTAGCGGGGGGATCTACGAGCAGTACTTC
>TRBJ2-7|TRBD1|.|14|TRBV25-1
CASSAGTGLVEQYF
TGTGCCAGCAGCGCCGGGACAGGCTTGGTCGAGCAGTACTTC
>TRBJ1-1|.|few|13|TRBV19
CASNPRVNTEAFF
TGTGCCAGTAACCCACGCGTAAACACTGAAGCTTTCTTT
>TRBJ1-5|.|.|16|TRBV12-3/TRBV12-4
CASSSGTFYSNQPQHF
TGTGCCAGCAGTTCCGGGACATTTTATAGCAATCAGCCCCAGCATTTT
>TRBJ2-5|.|many|15|TRBV29-1
CSAIMLDGGAETQYF
TGCAGCGCTATTATGCTTGATGGGGGGGCTGAGACCCAGTACTTC
>TRBJ2-3|TRBD2|few|18|TRBV28
CASSSAPPGLAGTDTQYF
TGTGCCAGCAGCTCCGCTCCTCCGGGACTAGCGGGAACAGATACGCAGTATTTT
>TRBJ1-1|.|once|14|TRBV2
CASSEIRGFAEAFF
TGTGCCAGCAGTGAAATACGCGGTTTTGCTGAAGCTTTCTTT
>TRBJ2-7|.|few|15|TRBV18
CASSPPGIYSYEQYF
TGTGCCAGCTCACCACCGGGTATCTACTCCTACGAGCAGTACTTC
>TRBJ2-5|TRBD2|.|14|TRBV20-1
CSARADSGRKTQYF
TGCAGTGCTAGAGCAGATAGCGGGAGAAAGACCCAGTACTTC
>TRBJ1-2|.|few|15|TRBV5-5
CASSLADGTNYGYTF
TGTGCCAGCAGCTTGGCCGACGGGACTAACTATGGCTACACCTTC